The 27 T cell receptor beta chains below were found in one sample sequenced in a study of blood T cell repertoires in COVID-19. Profiling relied on immunoSEQ multiplex PCR, and the TCRdb table lists in-frame clones only, not all of them. Here the sample spans approximately 200,000 clones, roughly four fifths being singletons. Sequenced material: peripheral blood. These receptors originate from a woman in her 30s with acute or convalescent COVID-19.

Note on this clone: A junction end diverges from the germline sequence, so it may reflect a read error. This sequence joins TRBV5-5 and TRBJ2-7; D is possibly TRBD1 (6 bases). Per the germline V gene, CDR1 is SGHKS and CDR2 is YYEKEE (reference sequence). This CDR3 contains 14 residues. CDR3: CATSRTGNSYEQYF. The CDR3 nucleotides are TGTGCCACCAGCCGAACAGGGAACTCCTACGAGCAGTACTTC.

The chain carries TRBV11-2 and TRBJ2-7; 7 bases map to TRBD1. Germline CDR1 and CDR2: SGHAT and FQNNGV. This CDR3 comprises 13 residues. J lost 3 bases, V lost 1 base, and 0 bases had no gene match. This CDR3 reads CASSLGTGYEQYF. The CDR3 DNA is TGTGCCAGCAGCTTAGGGACAGGCTACGAGCAGTACTTC.

In this sample, this clone turned up once. The V and J genes are TRBV5-6 and TRBJ1-2; maybe TRBD1 (5 bases). Germline V gene data show CDR1 as SGHDT and CDR2 as YYEEEE. Trimming cost V 3 bases and J 3 bases, with 21 bases left between them. This CDR3 contains 17 residues. This CDR3 is CASSYSSTGPLYYGYTF. The CDR3 DNA sequence: TGTGCCAGCAGCTATTCTAGTACAGGACCCCTTTACTATGGCTACACCTTC.

The gene calls are TRBV7-2 and TRBJ1-4; 7 nucleotides match TRBD1. Germline CDR1 and CDR2: SGHTA and FQGNSA. V shed 5 bases, J shed 2 bases, and the junction held 5 bases outside the gene matches. The CDR3 covers 15 residues. The CDR3 DNA reads as TGTGCCAGCAGCATTTCGACAGGGACTAATGAAAAACTGTTTTTT. Encoded protein: CASSISTGTNEKLFF.

The V gene is TRBV10-3, the J gene TRBJ1-3, with 8 nucleotides matching TRBD1. The CDR3 contains 17 residues. V gave up 0 bases and J gave up 2 bases; unmatched junction bases: 6. The V gene's germline CDR1 is ENHRY and CDR2 SYGVKD. CDR3 protein: CAISESKDRVAGNTIYF. For the CDR3, the DNA is TGTGCCATCAGTGAGTCGAAGGACAGGGTCGCTGGAAACACCATATATTTT.

This clone was detected once. The chain couples TRBV13 to TRBJ2-3, with 14 bases lining up with TRBD2. Germline V gene data show CDR1 as PRHDT and CDR2 as FYEKMQ (reference sequence). V was clipped by 5 bases and J by 0 bases; unmatched bases: 10. The CDR3 spans 19 residues. The CDR3 sequence: CASSPTGTSGRKSTDTQYF. CDR3 nucleotide sequence: TGTGCCAGCAGCCCAACCGGGACTAGCGGGAGAAAGAGCACAGATACGCAGTATTTT.

The chain has TRBV6-5 and TRBJ1-1; D gene unclear. The CDR3 length is 16 residues. Trimming stripped 2 bases from V and 2 bases from J, with 15 bases between. Per germline, CDR1 MNHEY and CDR2 SVGAGI. This CDR3 reads CASSYKILGLNTEAFF. The DNA of the CDR3 is TGTGCCAGCAGTTACAAAATCCTGGGCCTCAACACTGAAGCTTTCTTT.

V is TRBV27 and J is TRBJ1-4; no definite D call. Germline assignment: CDR1 MNHEY and CDR2 SMNVEV (reference sequence). There are 15 residues in the CDR3. Trimming left V 5 bases short and J 4 bases short, with 14 bases between. The CDR3 sequence is CASSPPRVRNEKLFF. CDR3 nucleotides: TGTGCCAGCAGTCCCCCCCGAGTCCGTAATGAAAAACTGTTTTTT.

This chain uses TRBV9 with TRBJ1-2, with TRBD1 identical over 7 bases. The CDR3 runs 16 residues. Trimming removed 3 bases from V and 2 bases from J; junction bases left unmatched: 10. The germline CDR1 and CDR2 sequences are SGDLS and YYNGEE. The CDR3 reads CASSAFDRVGNYGYTF. CDR3 nucleotides: TGTGCCAGCAGCGCGTTCGACAGGGTAGGAAACTATGGCTACACCTTC.

This chain joins TRBV5-1 and TRBJ1-2; D possibly corresponds to TRBD1 (6 bases). The CDR3 runs to 15 residues. Germline assignment: CDR1 SGHRS and CDR2 YFSETQ. V was clipped by 4 bases and J by 5 bases, with 18 bases between them. The DNA of the CDR3 is TGCGCCAGCAGCACTTGGACAGCCGACGAGTATGGCTACACCTTC. Translating it yields CASSTWTADEYGYTF.

The chain carries TRBV6-5 and TRBJ1-5, with no clear D. V was clipped by 6 bases and J by 2 bases, with 8 bases between them. The CDR3 runs to 13 residues. Germline values: CDR1 MNHEY, CDR2 SVGAGI. CDR3 amino acids: CASSTAGNQPQHF. In DNA, the CDR3 is TGTGCCAGCAGCACTGCGGGCAATCAGCCCCAGCATTTT.

V and J are TRBV10-3 and TRBJ1-1; D is unresolved. The germline V gene encodes CDR1 ENHRY and CDR2 SYGVKD. V was cut by 0 bases and J by 5 bases, with 13 bases left in between. The CDR3 length is 15 residues. The CDR3 bases are TGTGCCATCAGTGAGTCGGCTAACACGGGGACTGAAGCTTTCTTT. Protein product: CAISESANTGTEAFF.

This chain connects TRBV5-4 to TRBJ2-5, with 9 bases fitting TRBD1. Germline V gives CDR1 SGHNT, CDR2 YYREEE (reference sequence). V was clipped by 4 bases and J by 5 bases; unmatched bases: 12. The CDR3 spans 16 residues. CDR3: CASSRRGTGGLETQYF. CDR3 DNA: TGTGCCAGCAGCCGTCGGGGCACAGGGGGCTTGGAGACCCAGTACTTC. Complete variable domain (other parts from reference TRBV5-4 and TRBJ2-5): ETGVTQSPTHLIKTRGQQVTLRCSSQSGHNTVSWYQQALGQGPQFIFQYYREEENGRGNFPPRFSGLQFPNYSSELNVNALELDDSALYLCASSRRGTGGLETQYFGPGTRLLVL.

The V call is TRBV4-2, the J call TRBJ1-5; D remains ambiguous. CDR1 is LGHNA and CDR2 is YNFKEQ in the germline V gene. V shed 1 base and J shed 5 bases, with 9 bases lying between them. This CDR3 is 14 amino acids long. The CDR3 region is CASSQATRDQPQHF. DNA of the CDR3: TGTGCCAGCAGCCAAGCCACTCGGGATCAGCCCCAGCATTTT.

The rearrangement uses TRBV28 and TRBJ1-1; weak D call: TRBD1 (6 bases). This CDR3 region has 13 residues. Trimming stripped 8 bases from V and 4 bases from J, with 14 bases between. Germline CDR1 and CDR2: MDHEN and SYDVKM. CDR3 DNA: TGTGCCAGCCGCGCCAGGGGCGTCACTGAAGCTTTCTTT. It is translated as CASRARGVTEAFF. Using reference TRBV28 and TRBJ1-1 for the parts outside the CDR3, the full variable domain is DVKVTQSSRYLVKRTGEKVFLECVQDMDHENMFWYRQDPGLGLRLIYFSYDVKMKEKGDIPEGYSVSREKKERFSLILESASTNQTSMYLCASRARGVTEAFFGQGTRLTVV.

The rearrangement uses TRBV28 and TRBJ2-3; 8 nucleotides match TRBD2. Germline V gene sequence: CDR1 MDHEN, CDR2 SYDVKM. The ends lost 0 bases at V and 0 bases at J; junction bases unmatched: 8. The CDR3 loop spans 18 amino acids. The CDR3 DNA sequence: TGTGCCAGCAGTTTATGGGCGGGAGGTTCCCCTAGCACAGATACGCAGTATTTT. As protein: CASSLWAGGSPSTDTQYF.

This clone was detected only a few times. The chain links TRBV28 to TRBJ1-6; the match to TRBD1 covers 9 bases. This CDR3 spans 16 amino acids. The germline CDR1 and CDR2 sequences are MDHEN and SYDVKM. V lost 2 bases, J lost 10 bases, and 9 bases stayed unmatched. The CDR3 DNA reads TGTGCCAGCAGTTTAGTTGGGACAGGGTTTGGGTCACCCCTCCACTTT. It translates to CASSLVGTGFGSPLHF. The full variable domain, its missing parts supplied by reference TRBV28 and TRBJ1-6, is DVKVTQSSRYLVKRTGEKVFLECVQDMDHENMFWYRQDPGLGLRLIYFSYDVKMKEKGDIPEGYSVSREKKERFSLILESASTNQTSMYLCASSLVGTGFGSPLHFGNGTRLTVT.

The chain couples TRBV4-1 to TRBJ2-4, with 7 bases fitting TRBD2. Per germline, CDR1 MGHRA and CDR2 YSYEKL. The CDR3 sequence is 16 residues long. V trimming: 1 base; J trimming: 1 base; junction bases outside the gene matches: 4. DNA for the CDR3: TGCGCCAGCAGCCAAGTTAATAGCGGGGCCAAAAACATTCAGTACTTC. It encodes CASSQVNSGAKNIQYF.

The CDR3 reads CASSAYTGTGIEKLFF. The DNA of the CDR3 is TGTGCCAGCAGCGCCTACACCGGGACAGGTATTGAAAAACTGTTTTTT. J is TRBJ1-4 and V is TRBV5-4, with 8 bases identical to TRBD1. CDR1 is SGHNT, CDR2 YYREEE, per germline (reference sequence). The length of the CDR3 is 16 residues. The junction had 12 bases not matched to a gene; V was cut back by 4 bases and J by 7 bases.

This clone has a count of ten or more. The CDR3 bases are TGTGCCAGCAGTGTGACAGGCGAGGGGGCAGATACGCAGTATTTT. This sequence encodes CASSVTGEGADTQYF. This sequence joins TRBV6-4 and TRBJ2-3, with a weak D call TRBD1 (6 bases). The CDR3 has 15 residues. V was pared by 4 bases and J by 4 bases, with 15 bases between. Germline loops: CDR1 MRHNA, CDR2 SNTAGT.

The chain links TRBV10-3 to TRBJ1-5; TRBD1 might be the D (5 bases). CDR1 is ENHRY, CDR2 SYGVKD, per germline. Trimming pared 4 bases from V and 11 bases from J, leaving 18 bases between. The CDR3 loop spans 14 amino acids. CDR3 DNA sequence: TGTGCCATCAGTGCAGCAAGGGGTGGAATGGCCCAGCATTTT. This sequence encodes CAISAARGGMAQHF.

The chain carries TRBV4-3 and TRBJ1-4; possibly TRBD1 for D (6 bases). The germline V gene has CDR1 LGHNA and CDR2 YSLEER. V was clipped by 2 bases and J by 8 bases, with 12 bases between them. CDR3 size: 14 residues. The CDR3 reads CASSQNLRGEKLFF. As DNA, the CDR3 is TGCGCCAGCAGCCAAAACCTAAGGGGGGAAAAACTGTTTTTT.

In DNA, the CDR3 is TGCAGCGTTGAAACGGTTTATGGCTACACCTTC. Amino acid sequence: CSVETVYGYTF. The chain has TRBV29-1 and TRBJ1-2, with D hard to call. Trimming pared 2 bases from V and 5 bases from J, leaving 6 bases between. Per the germline V gene, CDR1 is SQVTM and CDR2 is ANQGSEA. The CDR3 extends over 11 amino acids.

The V and J genes are TRBV7-9 and TRBJ1-2; D gene uncertain. Trimming took off 5 bases at V and 5 bases at J, with 6 bases between the two ends. Germline V gene sequence: CDR1 SEHNR, CDR2 FQNEAQ (reference sequence). This CDR3 is 11 amino acids long. As DNA, the CDR3 is TGTGCCAGCAGCAGAGGGTATGGCTACACCTTC. This translates into CASSRGYGYTF. Together with reference TRBV7-9 and TRBJ1-2, the CDR3 gives the full variable domain: DTGVSQNPRHKITKRGQNVTFRCDPISEHNRLYWYRQTLGQGPEFLTYFQNEAQLEKSRLLSDRFSAERPKGSFSTLEIQRTEQGDSAMYLCASSRGYGYTFGSGTRLTVV.

V is TRBV7-6 and J is TRBJ2-2, with a possible D match to TRBD2 (6 bases). The germline V gene encodes CDR1 SGHVS and CDR2 FNYEAQ. There are 15 residues in the CDR3. The germline V and J ends were trimmed by 6 bases and 1 base, with 12 bases remaining between them. CDR3 DNA sequence: TGTGCCAGCAGGGAAACGGGGGTGAACACCGGGGAGCTGTTTTTT. Translating it yields CASRETGVNTGELFF.

This chain uses TRBV28 with TRBJ1-5; D not certain. Germline assignment: CDR1 MDHEN and CDR2 SYDVKM. The CDR3 is made up of 14 amino acids. V lost 3 bases to trimming and J lost 4 bases, with 10 bases between them. The DNA of the CDR3 is TGTGCCAGCAGTTTGTGGGCGGGGAATCAGCCCCAGCATTTT. Its translation: CASSLWAGNQPQHF. The full variable domain, with the rest looked up from reference TRBV28 and TRBJ1-5, is DVKVTQSSRYLVKRTGEKVFLECVQDMDHENMFWYRQDPGLGLRLIYFSYDVKMKEKGDIPEGYSVSREKKERFSLILESASTNQTSMYLCASSLWAGNQPQHFGDGTRLSIL.

The V call is TRBV7-9, the J call TRBJ1-2, with TRBD1 matching 7 bases. The V gene end was trimmed by 4 bases and the J gene end by 8 bases; junction bases not matched to a gene: 7. Per germline, CDR1 SEHNR and CDR2 FQNEAQ (reference sequence). CDR3 length: 13 amino acids. The DNA for the CDR3 is TGTGCCAGCAGCTCGAACAGGGGCGGGGGCTACACCTTC. Translated: CASSSNRGGGYTF. Based on the CDR3 plus reference TRBV7-9 and TRBJ1-2, the full variable domain is DTGVSQNPRHKITKRGQNVTFRCDPISEHNRLYWYRQTLGQGPEFLTYFQNEAQLEKSRLLSDRFSAERPKGSFSTLEIQRTEQGDSAMYLCASSSNRGGGYTFGSGTRLTVV.